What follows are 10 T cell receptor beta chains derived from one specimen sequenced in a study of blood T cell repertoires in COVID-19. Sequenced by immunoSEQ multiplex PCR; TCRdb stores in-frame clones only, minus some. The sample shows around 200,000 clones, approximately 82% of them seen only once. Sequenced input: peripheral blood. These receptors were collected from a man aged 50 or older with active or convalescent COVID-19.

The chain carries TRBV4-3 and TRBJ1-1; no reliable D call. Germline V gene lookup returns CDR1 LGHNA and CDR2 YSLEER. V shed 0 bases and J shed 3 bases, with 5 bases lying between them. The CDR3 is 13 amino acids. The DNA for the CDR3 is TGCGCCAGCAGCCAAGATTCGGACACTGAAGCTTTCTTT. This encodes CASSQDSDTEAFF.

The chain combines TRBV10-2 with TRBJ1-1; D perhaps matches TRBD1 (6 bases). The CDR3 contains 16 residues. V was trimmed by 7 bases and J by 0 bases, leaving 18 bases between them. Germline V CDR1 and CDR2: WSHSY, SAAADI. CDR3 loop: CASTKTHRDLNTEAFF. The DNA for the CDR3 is TGCGCCAGCACCAAAACCCACAGGGATTTGAACACTGAAGCTTTCTTT.

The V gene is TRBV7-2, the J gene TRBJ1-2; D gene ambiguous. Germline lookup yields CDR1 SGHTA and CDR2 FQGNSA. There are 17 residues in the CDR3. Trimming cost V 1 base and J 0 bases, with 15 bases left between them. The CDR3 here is CASSLGVLRISNYGYTF. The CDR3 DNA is TGTGCCAGCAGCTTAGGGGTTCTCAGGATTTCTAACTATGGCTACACCTTC. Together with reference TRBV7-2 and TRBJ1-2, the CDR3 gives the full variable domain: GAGVSQSPSNKVTEKGKDVELRCDPISGHTALYWYRQSLGQGLEFLIYFQGNSAPDKSGLPSDRFSAERTGGSVSTLTIQRTQQEDSAVYLCASSLGVLRISNYGYTFGSGTRLTVV.

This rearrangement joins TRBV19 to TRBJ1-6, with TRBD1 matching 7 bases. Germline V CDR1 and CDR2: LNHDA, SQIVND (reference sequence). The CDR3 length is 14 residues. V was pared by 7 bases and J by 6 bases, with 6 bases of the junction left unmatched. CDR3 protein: CASTPDRSNSPLHF. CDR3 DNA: TGTGCCAGTACCCCGGACAGGTCTAATTCACCCCTCCACTTT.

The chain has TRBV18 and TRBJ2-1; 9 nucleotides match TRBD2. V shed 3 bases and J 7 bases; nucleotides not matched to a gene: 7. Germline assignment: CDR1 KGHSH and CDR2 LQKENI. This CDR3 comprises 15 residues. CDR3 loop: CASSPYRRGGNEQFF. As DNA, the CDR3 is TGTGCCAGCTCACCTTATCGGCGGGGGGGGAATGAGCAGTTCTTC.

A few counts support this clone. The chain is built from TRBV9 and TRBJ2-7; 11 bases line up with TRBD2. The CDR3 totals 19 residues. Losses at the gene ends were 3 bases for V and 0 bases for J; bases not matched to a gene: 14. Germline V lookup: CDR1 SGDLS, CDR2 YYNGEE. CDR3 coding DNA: TGTGCCAGCAGCGATGCTCCGGGACTAGCGGCCGCATTCTCCTACGAGCAGTACTTC. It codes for CASSDAPGLAAAFSYEQYF. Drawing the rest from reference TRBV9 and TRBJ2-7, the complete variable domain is DSGVTQTPKHLITATGQRVTLRCSPRSGDLSVYWYQQSLDQGLQFLIQYYNGEERAKGNILERFSAQQFPDLHSELNLSSLELGDSALYFCASSDAPGLAAAFSYEQYFGPGTRLTVT.

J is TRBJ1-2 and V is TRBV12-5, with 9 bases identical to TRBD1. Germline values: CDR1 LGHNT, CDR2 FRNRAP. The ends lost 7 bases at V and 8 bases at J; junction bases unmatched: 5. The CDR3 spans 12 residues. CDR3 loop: CASAGTGPGYTF. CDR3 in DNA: TGTGCTAGTGCCGGGACAGGGCCCGGCTACACCTTC.

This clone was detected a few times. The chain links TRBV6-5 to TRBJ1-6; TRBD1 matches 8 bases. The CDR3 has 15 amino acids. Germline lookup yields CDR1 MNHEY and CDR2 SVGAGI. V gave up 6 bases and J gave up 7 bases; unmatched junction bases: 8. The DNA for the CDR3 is TGTGCCAGCAGGGGACCGGACAGGGAAAATTCACCCCTCCACTTT. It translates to CASRGPDRENSPLHF.

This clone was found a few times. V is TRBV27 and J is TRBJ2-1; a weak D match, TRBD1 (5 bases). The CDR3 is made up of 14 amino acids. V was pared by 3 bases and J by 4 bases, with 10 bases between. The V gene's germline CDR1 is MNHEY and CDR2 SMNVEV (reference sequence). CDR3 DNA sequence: TGTGCCAGCAGTTTTAGGGGCTCTTACAATGAGCAGTTCTTC. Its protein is CASSFRGSYNEQFF.

The CDR3 reads CASSPTREGYGYTF. The CDR3 DNA sequence: TGTGCCAGCTCACCGACCAGGGAGGGCTATGGCTACACCTTC. The V gene is TRBV18, the J gene TRBJ1-2; maybe TRBD1 (5 bases). Germline lookup yields CDR1 KGHSH and CDR2 LQKENI. The CDR3 is 14 amino acids. V was clipped by 3 bases and J by 4 bases, with 12 bases between them.